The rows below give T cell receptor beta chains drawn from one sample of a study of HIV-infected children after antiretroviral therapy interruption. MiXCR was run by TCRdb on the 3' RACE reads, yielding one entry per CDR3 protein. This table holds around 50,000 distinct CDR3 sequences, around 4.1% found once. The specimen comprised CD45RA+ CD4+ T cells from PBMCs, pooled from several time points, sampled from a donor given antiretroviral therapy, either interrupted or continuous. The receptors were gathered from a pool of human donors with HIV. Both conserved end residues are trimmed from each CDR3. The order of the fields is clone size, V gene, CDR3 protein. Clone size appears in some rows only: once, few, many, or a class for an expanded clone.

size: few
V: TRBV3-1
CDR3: ASDSGFGEQY

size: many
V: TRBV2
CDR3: ASSRRGSSTDTQY

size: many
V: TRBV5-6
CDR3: ASSNPSGNTIY

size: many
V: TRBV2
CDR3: ASSDWSWARGNQPQH

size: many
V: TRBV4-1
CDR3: ASSLLTATNEKLF

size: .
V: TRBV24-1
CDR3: ATSDSGPAYEKLF

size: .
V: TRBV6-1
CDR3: ASSLRLGGTDTQY

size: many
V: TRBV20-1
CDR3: SAIRDREGEQPQH

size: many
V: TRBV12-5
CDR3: ASGLNSGRPDTQY

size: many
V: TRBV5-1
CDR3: ASSLVETGGGEQF

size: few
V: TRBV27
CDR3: ASSTTASPYEQY

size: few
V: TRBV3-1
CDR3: ASSQEWGGGEQF

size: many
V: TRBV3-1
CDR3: ASSNANVLT

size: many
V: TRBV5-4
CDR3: ASSLTVQETQY

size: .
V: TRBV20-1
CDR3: SAMDSSYEQY

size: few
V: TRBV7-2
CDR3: ASSLSRKTDTQY

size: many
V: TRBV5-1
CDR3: ASSLASSYNEQF

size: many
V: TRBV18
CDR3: ASSPPVGGTDTQY

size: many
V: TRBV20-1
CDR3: SATPPVGYT

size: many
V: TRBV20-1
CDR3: SARKGADNTEAF

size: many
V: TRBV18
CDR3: ASSPPGQGSTEAF

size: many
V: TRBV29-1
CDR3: SVVRTDTQY

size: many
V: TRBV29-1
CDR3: SVGGRGENYGYT

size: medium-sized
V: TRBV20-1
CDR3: SARDDLSYEQY

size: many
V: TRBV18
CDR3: ASSPYTAAQETQY

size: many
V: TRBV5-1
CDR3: ASSLQDTEAF

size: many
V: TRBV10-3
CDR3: AISLGPSYNEQF

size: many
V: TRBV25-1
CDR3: ASSTDRVLWNEQY

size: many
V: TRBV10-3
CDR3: AISEWGEKLF

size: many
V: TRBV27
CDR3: ASSRGTEAF

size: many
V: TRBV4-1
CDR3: ASSLPEKAPYGYT

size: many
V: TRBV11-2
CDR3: ASSLGGPLGDEQF

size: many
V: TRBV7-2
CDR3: ASSLGRRATYEQY

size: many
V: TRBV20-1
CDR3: SARRTGDEQY

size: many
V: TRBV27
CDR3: ASSLETSGGEAF

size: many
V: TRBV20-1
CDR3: SAKTNSDTQY

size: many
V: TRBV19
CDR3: ASRRGEGEKLF

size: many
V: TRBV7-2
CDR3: ASSSHGTVNNYGYT